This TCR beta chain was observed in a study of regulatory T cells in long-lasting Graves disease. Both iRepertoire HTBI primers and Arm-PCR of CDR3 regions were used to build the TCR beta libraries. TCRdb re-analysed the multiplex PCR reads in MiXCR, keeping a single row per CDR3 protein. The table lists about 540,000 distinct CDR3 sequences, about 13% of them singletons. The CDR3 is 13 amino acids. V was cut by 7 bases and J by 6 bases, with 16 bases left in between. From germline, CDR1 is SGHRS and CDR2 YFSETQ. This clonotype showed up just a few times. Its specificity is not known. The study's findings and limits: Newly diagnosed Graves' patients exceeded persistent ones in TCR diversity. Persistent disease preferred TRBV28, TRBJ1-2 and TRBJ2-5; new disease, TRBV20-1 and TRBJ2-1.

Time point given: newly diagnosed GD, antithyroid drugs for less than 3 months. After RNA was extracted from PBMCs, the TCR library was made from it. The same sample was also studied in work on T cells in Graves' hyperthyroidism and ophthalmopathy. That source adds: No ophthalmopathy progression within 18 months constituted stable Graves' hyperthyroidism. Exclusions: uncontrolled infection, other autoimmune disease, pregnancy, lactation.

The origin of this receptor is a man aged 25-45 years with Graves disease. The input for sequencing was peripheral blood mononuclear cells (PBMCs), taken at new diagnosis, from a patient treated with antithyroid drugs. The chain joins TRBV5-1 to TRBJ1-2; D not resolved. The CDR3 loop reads CASAKTGSNGYTF. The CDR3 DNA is TGCGCCAGCGCGAAGACGGGAAGTAATGGCTACACCTTC.